The 8 T cell receptor beta chains given below trace back to one sample, sequenced in a study of blood T cell repertoires in COVID-19. Clones were sequenced by immunoSEQ multiplex PCR, and TCRdb holds only the in-frame ones, with some missing. This sample has some 170,000 clones, with 60% to 80% found just once. The material sequenced was peripheral blood. Every receptor here comes from a woman in her 70s with acute or convalescent COVID-19.

The chain uses TRBV5-1 and TRBJ2-3; possibly TRBD2 for D (7 bases). V lost 1 base and J 4 bases, leaving 22 bases between the germline ends. The CDR3 has 18 residues. Germline-derived CDR1 and CDR2 are SGHRS and YFSETQ. The CDR3 protein is CASSLRRGQGSLADTQYF. In DNA form, the CDR3 reads TGCGCCAGCAGCTTGAGGCGGGGGCAGGGGAGTTTGGCAGATACGCAGTATTTT.

The V and J genes are TRBV10-2 and TRBJ1-6, with D perhaps matching TRBD1 (5 bases). The V and J ends lost 3 bases and 7 bases respectively, with 10 bases between them. The CDR3 covers 14 residues. Germline CDR1 and CDR2: WSHSY and SAAADI. CDR3 in amino acids: CASSERGGNSPLHF. CDR3 coding DNA: TGCGCCAGCAGTGAAAGGGGTGGGAATTCACCCCTCCACTTT.

This clone was found a few times. V gene TRBV5-6 combines with J gene TRBJ2-3; TRBD2 might be the D (6 bases). In germline, CDR1 is SGHDT, CDR2 YYEEEE. The CDR3 length is 15 residues. The germline V and J ends were trimmed by 4 bases and 0 bases, with 12 bases remaining between them. The CDR3 DNA reads TGTGCCAGCAGCCCGTTAAGCGGGAGCACAGATACGCAGTATTTT. Translating it yields CASSPLSGSTDTQYF. The whole variable domain, remainder taken from reference TRBV5-6 and TRBJ2-3, is DAGVTQSPTHLIKTRGQQVTLRCSPKSGHDTVSWYQQALGQGPQFIFQYYEEEERQRGNFPDRFSGHQFPNYSSELNVNALLLGDSALYLCASSPLSGSTDTQYFGPGTRLTVL.

V is TRBV19 and J is TRBJ2-7; 7 bases align to TRBD1. The CDR3 totals 13 residues. V shed 10 bases, J shed 3 bases, and the junction held 9 bases outside the gene matches. The germline CDR1 and CDR2 sequences are LNHDA and SQIVND (reference sequence). The CDR3 here is CATRDRTLYEQYF. CDR3 nucleotides: TGTGCCACCCGGGACAGAACCCTCTACGAGCAGTACTTC.

This chain joins TRBV6-5 and TRBJ2-6, with D maybe TRBD2 (5 bases). The CDR3 totals 15 residues. Germline values: CDR1 MNHEY, CDR2 SVGAGI. Trimming pared 6 bases from V and 4 bases from J, leaving 13 bases between. CDR3 nucleotides: TGTGCCAGCAGCCCCACTAGAGCCGGGGCCAACGTCCTGACTTTC. Its protein product is CASSPTRAGANVLTF.

The chain has TRBV6-6 and TRBJ1-1; D possibly corresponds to TRBD1 (5 bases). Germline lookup yields CDR1 MNHNY and CDR2 SVGAGI (reference sequence). V lost 0 bases to trimming and J lost 3 bases, with 8 bases between them. The CDR3 has 14 residues. CDR3 protein: CASSYSGGDTEAFF. CDR3 in DNA: TGTGCCAGCAGTTACTCCGGGGGTGACACTGAAGCTTTCTTT.

The V call is TRBV12-5, the J call TRBJ1-2; TRBD1 might be the D (6 bases). The germline V gene encodes CDR1 LGHNT and CDR2 FRNRAP. V shed 6 bases and J shed 4 bases, with 15 bases lying between them. This CDR3 region has 14 residues. CDR3 in amino acids: CASGRAGAGYGYTF. The CDR3 DNA reads TGTGCTAGTGGAAGAGCAGGGGCGGGCTATGGCTACACCTTC.

The chain recombines TRBV10-3 with TRBJ2-3; 8 bases fit TRBD1. Germline V gives CDR1 ENHRY, CDR2 SYGVKD. V lost 5 bases, J lost 1 base, and 2 bases stayed unmatched. This CDR3 is built from 14 residues. The CDR3 loop reads CAISRGQGTDTQYF. CDR3 bases: TGTGCCATCAGTAGGGGACAGGGCACAGATACGCAGTATTTT.